The 32 T cell receptor beta chains below were found in one sample sequenced in a study of control samples from healthy donors and cancer patients. The repertoire was sequenced with immunoSEQ multiplex PCR; TCRdb's copy has only in-frame clones and lacks some. The sample holds fewer than 95,000 clones; approximately 86% are singletons and the top ten take under 25%. Sequenced: blood. The receptors shown here come from a man in his thirties or forties in good health.

The chain employs TRBV4-1 and TRBJ2-6; D remains unclear. The germline V gene has CDR1 MGHRA and CDR2 YSYEKL. This CDR3 region has 17 residues. V was pared by 4 bases and J by 0 bases, with 13 bases between. The CDR3 region is CASSLGPGRSGANVLTF. The CDR3, as DNA: TGCGCCAGCAGCCTAGGACCCGGTCGCTCTGGGGCCAACGTCCTGACTTTC.

This chain uses TRBV9 with TRBJ2-7; TRBD1 or TRBD2 may be the D gene (5 bases each). The germline gives CDR1 SGDLS, CDR2 YYNGEE. The CDR3 is 14 amino acids. Deletions cut 0 bases from V and 3 bases from J, with 10 bases between. The CDR3 region is CASSVGGFNYEQYF. The CDR3 DNA sequence: TGTGCCAGCAGCGTAGGGGGGTTTAACTACGAGCAGTACTTC.

In its sample, this clone was seen once. The chain recombines TRBV4-1 with TRBJ2-1; TRBD2 might be the D (7 bases). CDR1 and CDR2 (germline): MGHRA, YSYEKL. The CDR3 contains 17 residues. The ends were cut back, 1 base at V and 5 bases at J, with 18 bases in the middle. CDR3 sequence reads: CASSQGSDSGTNNEQFF. The CDR3 DNA follows: TGCGCCAGCAGCCAAGGGTCGGACAGCGGGACTAACAATGAGCAGTTCTTC.

The rearrangement joins TRBV30 to TRBJ1-1; D may be TRBD1 (6 bases). Between the trimmed V and J ends, which lost 1 base and 4 bases, there was a span of 10 bases. The CDR3 extends over 13 amino acids. CDR1 GTSNPN and CDR2 SVGIG come from the germline V gene (reference sequence). The CDR3 spells CAWSGGGGTEAFF. The CDR3 DNA follows: TGTGCCTGGAGTGGAGGAGGGGGCACTGAAGCTTTCTTT. Supplemented by reference TRBV30 and TRBJ1-1, the full variable domain reads SQTIHQWPATLVQPVGSPLSLECTVEGTSNPNLYWYRQAAGRGLQLLFYSVGIGQISSEVPQNLSASRPQDRQFILSSKKLLLSDSGFYLCAWSGGGGTEAFFGQGTRLTVV.

The CDR3 loop is CASSSRGRNTGELFF. CDR3 DNA sequence: TGTGCCAGCAGCTCCCGTGGGAGGAACACCGGGGAGCTGTTTTTT. This rearrangement joins TRBV25-1 to TRBJ2-2; weak D call: TRBD2 (5 bases). Germline V gene sequence: CDR1 MGHDK, CDR2 SYGVNS. This CDR3 has 15 residues. V was clipped by 6 bases and J by 1 base, with 12 bases between them.

This chain uses TRBV2 with TRBJ1-1, with 7 positions matching TRBD1. CDR3 length: 14 residues. The V and J ends lost 5 bases and 5 bases, in that order; junction bases with no gene match: 8. Germline V gives CDR1 SNHLY, CDR2 FYNNEI. CDR3 loop: CASSQTEGATEAFF. The CDR3 nucleotides read TGTGCCAGCAGTCAGACGGAGGGGGCGACTGAAGCTTTCTTT. Based on the CDR3 plus reference TRBV2 and TRBJ1-1, the full variable domain is EPEVTQTPSHQVTQMGQEVILRCVPISNHLYFYWYRQILGQKVEFLVSFYNNEISEKSEIFDDQFSVERPDGSNFTLKIRSTKLEDSAMYFCASSQTEGATEAFFGQGTRLTVV.

The chain is built from TRBV9 and TRBJ2-7; the match to TRBD2 covers 7 bases. The CDR3 sequence is 13 residues long. Germline V gives CDR1 SGDLS, CDR2 YYNGEE. V lost 7 bases and J lost 4; bases outside the gene matches: 8. The CDR3 DNA follows: TGTGCCAGCGGAGCTGCGGGGGAGTACGAGCAGTACTTC. Its protein is CASGAAGEYEQYF.

This clone was recorded once. V and J are TRBV5-4 and TRBJ2-5, with 8 positions matching TRBD1. The ends lost 4 bases at V and 4 bases at J; junction bases unmatched: 6. The CDR3 runs to 14 residues. Germline V gene sequence: CDR1 SGHNT, CDR2 YYREEE (reference sequence). CDR3 coding DNA: TGTGCCAGCAGCCCGGGACAGGTCGGAGAGACCCAGTACTTC. It yields the protein CASSPGQVGETQYF.

V usage is TRBV2 and J usage is TRBJ1-1; weak D call: TRBD1 (5 bases). Deletions cut 3 bases from V and 1 base from J, with 12 bases between. The CDR3 covers 15 residues. CDR1 and CDR2 from the germline V gene are SNHLY and FYNNEI. The CDR3 nucleotides are TGTGCCAGCAGTGACCCGGGACGGTGGAACACTGAAGCTTTCTTT. It specifies CASSDPGRWNTEAFF.

The V and J genes are TRBV18 and TRBJ2-2; a possible D gene is TRBD1 (5 bases). The CDR3 is 16 amino acids. Trimming took 6 bases from V and 1 from J, leaving 15 bases between them. CDR1 is KGHSH and CDR2 is LQKENI in the germline V gene. As DNA, the CDR3 is TGTGCCAGCTCGCCAAACCAAGGGGAGAACACCGGGGAGCTGTTTTTT. Encoded protein: CASSPNQGENTGELFF.

The chain has TRBV7-9 and TRBJ2-2; 11 nucleotides match TRBD1. Germline V gene data show CDR1 as SEHNR and CDR2 as FQNEAQ (reference sequence). Trimming at V came to 4 bases and at J to 4 bases, leaving 5 bases not matched to a gene. There are 16 residues in the CDR3. The CDR3 nucleotides read TGTGCCAGCAGCTACGGGACAGGGGGACCCACCGGGGAGCTGTTTTTT. Protein product: CASSYGTGGPTGELFF. Full variable domain (rest looked up from reference TRBV7-9 and TRBJ2-2): DTGVSQNPRHKITKRGQNVTFRCDPISEHNRLYWYRQTLGQGPEFLTYFQNEAQLEKSRLLSDRFSAERPKGSFSTLEIQRTEQGDSAMYLCASSYGTGGPTGELFFGEGSRLTVL.

The genes are TRBV15 and TRBJ1-2; D not resolved. CDR1 is LNHNV, CDR2 YYDKDF, per germline (reference sequence). The CDR3 contains 14 residues. Trimming stripped 0 bases from V and 0 bases from J, with 5 bases between. The DNA of the CDR3 is TGTGCCACCAGCAGAGAAACAGCTAACTATGGCTACACCTTC. Protein: CATSRETANYGYTF.

The chain couples TRBV5-6 to TRBJ2-2; D perhaps matches TRBD1 (8 bases). Germline loops: CDR1 SGHDT, CDR2 YYEEEE. This CDR3 spans 17 amino acids. Deletions cut 1 base from V and 4 bases from J, with 17 bases between. The CDR3 sequence is CASSLTGGALGTGELFF. CDR3 DNA: TGTGCCAGCAGCTTGACAGGGGGGGCTTTAGGCACCGGGGAGCTGTTTTTT.

The V gene is TRBV6-5, the J gene TRBJ1-6, with 7 bases that match TRBD1. Germline loops: CDR1 MNHEY, CDR2 SVGAGI. This CDR3 region has 14 residues. The V and J ends lost 10 bases and 10 bases, in that order; junction bases with no gene match: 13. CDR3 in DNA: TGTGCCACCAGAATACCAGGGGGTCAATCACCCCTCCACTTT. Its translation: CATRIPGGQSPLHF.

This rearrangement joins TRBV6-5 to TRBJ2-7, with no clear D. The CDR3 contains 15 residues. Trimming stripped 7 bases from V and 1 base from J, with 17 bases between. Germline values: CDR1 MNHEY, CDR2 SVGAGI. In nucleotides, the CDR3 is TGTGCCAGCAACCCCCACTATCGTGATTCCTACGAGCAGTACGTC. It encodes CASNPHYRDSYEQYV.

The rearrangement uses TRBV7-2 and TRBJ2-3; 7 bases agree with TRBD2. V was pared by 2 bases and J by 6 bases, with 8 bases of the junction left unmatched. CDR3 size: 15 residues. Germline V gene sequence: CDR1 SGHTA, CDR2 FQGNSA. CDR3 bases: TGTGCCAGCAGCTTAATAGCGGGCTCTGGGGATACGCAGTATTTT. It yields the protein CASSLIAGSGDTQYF.

The V gene is TRBV4-1, the J gene TRBJ2-3; 12 bases agree with TRBD2. This CDR3 spans 16 amino acids. The V gene end was trimmed by 0 bases and the J gene end by 8 bases; junction bases not matched to a gene: 6. Germline V lookup: CDR1 MGHRA, CDR2 YSYEKL. The CDR3 DNA follows: TGCGCCAGCAGCCAAGAACTAGCGGGGGGACTCGGTACGCAGTATTTT. Translation: CASSQELAGGLGTQYF.

Written as DNA, the CDR3 is TGTGCCACCAGTGATTTTGGGGGGCAGGGCACCGGGGAGCTGTTTTTT. It specifies CATSDFGGQGTGELFF. The chain has TRBV24-1 and TRBJ2-2; the D call may be TRBD1 or TRBD2 (6 bases each). The CDR3 runs 16 residues. Germline V gives CDR1 KGHDR, CDR2 SFDVKD. Trimming cost V 1 base and J 4 bases, with 12 bases left between them.

The CDR3 sequence is CAISVGGYNEQFF. The DNA for the CDR3 is TGTGCCATCAGTGTAGGCGGTTACAATGAGCAGTTCTTC. The chain combines TRBV10-3 with TRBJ2-1; no definite D call. Per the germline V gene, CDR1 is ENHRY and CDR2 is SYGVKD. The ends were cut back, 4 bases at V and 4 bases at J, with 8 bases in the middle. The CDR3 totals 13 residues.

The chain is built from TRBV7-9 and TRBJ2-7, with 9 bases that match TRBD2. Germline assignment: CDR1 SEHNR and CDR2 FQNEAQ (reference sequence). This CDR3 comprises 16 residues. V was clipped by 5 bases and J by 2 bases; unmatched bases: 10. DNA for the CDR3: TGTGCCAGCAGCGGGACTAGCCTCCCGAACGCCTACGAGCAGTACTTC. Translation gives CASSGTSLPNAYEQYF. Using reference TRBV7-9 and TRBJ2-7 for the parts outside the CDR3, the full variable domain is DTGVSQNPRHKITKRGQNVTFRCDPISEHNRLYWYRQTLGQGPEFLTYFQNEAQLEKSRLLSDRFSAERPKGSFSTLEIQRTEQGDSAMYLCASSGTSLPNAYEQYFGPGTRLTVT.

The genes are TRBV9 and TRBJ2-3, with a tentative D call TRBD2 (7 bases). This CDR3 spans 16 amino acids. CDR1 SGDLS and CDR2 YYNGEE come from the germline V gene. Deletions cut 6 bases from V and 2 bases from J, with 19 bases between. CDR3 loop: CASKRGGSYSTDTQYF. CDR3 DNA sequence: TGTGCCAGCAAGAGGGGGGGCAGCTACTCCACAGATACGCAGTATTTT.

The chain has TRBV2 and TRBJ1-2; 8 positions match TRBD1. After removal of 6 bases from V and 5 bases from J, the junction contained 5 bases not matched to a gene. CDR3 length equals 13 residues. CDR1 SNHLY and CDR2 FYNNEI come from the germline V gene. The DNA of the CDR3 is TGTGCCAGCAGCCAGCAGGGGGCATATGGCTACACCTTC. It yields the protein CASSQQGAYGYTF.

The chain links TRBV6-2 or TRBV6-3 to TRBJ2-3; perhaps TRBD1 as D (5 bases). The germline V gene encodes CDR1 MNHEY and CDR2 SVGEGT. Trimming cost V 0 bases and J 5 bases, with 12 bases left between them. The CDR3 consists of 15 residues. The CDR3 DNA reads TGTGCCAGCAGTTACTCGTGGGGCCAAAAAGATACGCAGTATTTT. Amino acid sequence: CASSYSWGQKDTQYF.

CDR3 region: CASSLSAGKETQYF. The CDR3 coding sequence is TGCGCCAGCAGCTTGTCGGCAGGGAAAGAGACCCAGTACTTC. The chain carries TRBV5-1 and TRBJ2-5; tentatively, D is TRBD1 (5 bases). Between the trimmed V and J ends, which lost 1 base and 3 bases, there was a span of 10 bases. The CDR3 is 14 amino acids. Per germline, CDR1 SGHRS and CDR2 YFSETQ. The full variable domain, its missing parts supplied by reference TRBV5-1 and TRBJ2-5, is KAGVTQTPRYLIKTRGQQVTLSCSPISGHRSVSWYQQTPGQGLQFLFEYFSETQRNKGNFPGRFSGRQFSNSRSEMNVSTLELGDSALYLCASSLSAGKETQYFGPGTRLLVL.

V gene TRBV19 combines with J gene TRBJ2-2, with TRBD1 matching over 10 bases. The CDR3 has 16 residues. Germline CDR1 and CDR2: LNHDA and SQIVND (reference sequence). V was pared by 3 bases and J by 4 bases, with 5 bases of the junction left unmatched. In nucleotides, the CDR3 is TGTGCCAGTAGTATTAAGGGACAGGGGCTCACCGGGGAGCTGTTTTTT. This encodes CASSIKGQGLTGELFF. Together with reference TRBV19 and TRBJ2-2, the CDR3 gives the full variable domain: DGGITQSPKYLFRKEGQNVTLSCEQNLNHDAMYWYRQDPGQGLRLIYYSQIVNDFQKGDIAEGYSVSREKKESFPLTVTSAQKNPTAFYLCASSIKGQGLTGELFFGEGSRLTVL.

The chain couples TRBV10-3 to TRBJ2-3; 9 nucleotides match TRBD1. This CDR3 comprises 15 residues. V lost 8 bases and J lost 3; bases outside the gene matches: 9. CDR1 and CDR2 (germline): ENHRY, SYGVKD. The CDR3: CAIGGQGVLTDTQYF. In DNA form, the CDR3 reads TGTGCCATCGGGGGACAGGGAGTGTTAACAGATACGCAGTATTTT.

The rearrangement links TRBV25-1 to TRBJ1-1; tentatively, D is TRBD1 (6 bases). This CDR3 spans 12 amino acids. V was trimmed by 6 bases and J by 7 bases, leaving 12 bases between them. Per the germline V gene, CDR1 is MGHDK and CDR2 is SYGVNS. This chain's CDR3 is CASRPGHLEAFF. The CDR3 region has the DNA TGTGCCAGCAGGCCGGGACACCTTGAAGCTTTCTTT.

This clone was found once. The genes are TRBV5-1 and TRBJ2-3; 8 nucleotides agree with TRBD2. The CDR3 sequence is 16 residues long. Per the germline V gene, CDR1 is SGHRS and CDR2 is YFSETQ. V was clipped by 2 bases and J by 0 bases; unmatched bases: 5. CDR3 loop: CASSLLTSASTDTQYF. The CDR3 region has the DNA TGCGCCAGCAGCTTACTGACTAGCGCCAGCACAGATACGCAGTATTTT.

The chain joins TRBV9 to TRBJ1-3; 9 nucleotides match TRBD1. There are 18 residues in the CDR3. Germline lookup yields CDR1 SGDLS and CDR2 YYNGEE. The V gene end was trimmed by 4 bases and the J gene end by 4 bases; junction bases not matched to a gene: 15. The CDR3 is CASSSRSLQGASGNTIYF. The DNA for the CDR3 is TGTGCCAGCAGCAGTAGGTCCCTACAGGGGGCATCAGGAAACACCATATATTTT. The variable domain in full, with the rest retrieved from reference TRBV9 and TRBJ1-3, is DSGVTQTPKHLITATGQRVTLRCSPRSGDLSVYWYQQSLDQGLQFLIQYYNGEERAKGNILERFSAQQFPDLHSELNLSSLELGDSALYFCASSSRSLQGASGNTIYFGEGSWLTVV.

The CDR3 bases are TGTGCCAGCAGCTCCAGACAGTCCTATAGCAATCAGCCCCAGCATTTT. Amino acids: CASSSRQSYSNQPQHF. The chain is built from TRBV7-6 and TRBJ1-5; a weak D match, TRBD1 (5 bases). The length of the CDR3 is 16 residues. The V gene lost 4 bases and the J gene lost 0 bases, with 13 bases spanning the gap. Germline CDR1 is SGHVS and CDR2 is FNYEAQ.

A few counts support this clone. V gene TRBV6-5 combines with J gene TRBJ1-1, with 8 bases matching TRBD1. The CDR3 extends over 13 amino acids. The V segment lost 5 bases and the J segment 5 bases; nucleotides outside the gene matches: 4. From germline, CDR1 is MNHEY and CDR2 SVGAGI. CDR3 sequence reads: CASSPGGETEAFF. The CDR3 DNA reads TGTGCCAGCAGTCCAGGGGGCGAGACTGAAGCTTTCTTT.

The CDR3 DNA sequence: TGCGCCAGCAGAAGACAGGGCGGTAATGAAAAACTGTTTTTT. Residues: CASRRQGGNEKLFF. V is TRBV5-1 and J is TRBJ1-4, with 7 bases that match TRBD1. Looked up from germline, CDR1 is SGHRS and CDR2 is YFSETQ. This CDR3 spans 14 amino acids. Trimming removed 5 bases from V and 4 bases from J; junction bases left unmatched: 5.